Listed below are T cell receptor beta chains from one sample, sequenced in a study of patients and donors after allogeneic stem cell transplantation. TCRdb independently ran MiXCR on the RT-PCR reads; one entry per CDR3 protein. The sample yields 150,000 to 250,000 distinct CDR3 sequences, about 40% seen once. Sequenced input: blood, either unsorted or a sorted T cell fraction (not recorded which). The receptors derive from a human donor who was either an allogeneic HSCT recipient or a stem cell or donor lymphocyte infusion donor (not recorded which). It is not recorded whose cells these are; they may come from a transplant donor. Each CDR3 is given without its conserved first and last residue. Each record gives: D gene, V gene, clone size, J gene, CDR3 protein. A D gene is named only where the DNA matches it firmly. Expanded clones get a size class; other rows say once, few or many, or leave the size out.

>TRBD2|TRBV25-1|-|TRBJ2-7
ASSGPTSGRYEQY
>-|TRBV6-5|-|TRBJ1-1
ASTIPGNTEAF
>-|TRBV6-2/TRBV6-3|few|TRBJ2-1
ASSYSNSGSSYNEQF
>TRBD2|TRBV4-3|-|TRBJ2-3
ASSQETSGRPSTDTQY
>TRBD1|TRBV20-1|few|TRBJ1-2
SAEPTGVGYT
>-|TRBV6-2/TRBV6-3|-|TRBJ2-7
ASSYLTTASYEQY
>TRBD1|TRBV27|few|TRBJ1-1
ASSLSLDRGEYEAF
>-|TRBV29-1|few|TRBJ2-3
SGGTDTQY
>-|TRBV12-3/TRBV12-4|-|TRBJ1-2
ASRTVNYGYT
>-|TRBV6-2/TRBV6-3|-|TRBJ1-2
ASSLGTESNYGYT
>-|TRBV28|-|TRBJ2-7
ASSIRGTSSYEQY
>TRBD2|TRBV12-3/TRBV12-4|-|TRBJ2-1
ASSRLAGMYNEQF
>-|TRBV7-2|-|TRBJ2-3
ASSHLGYTQY
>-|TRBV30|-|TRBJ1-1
ACRSDRQAF
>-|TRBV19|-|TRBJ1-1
ASSRLETGIPNTEAF
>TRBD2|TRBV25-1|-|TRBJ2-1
ASSETGLAGADNEQF
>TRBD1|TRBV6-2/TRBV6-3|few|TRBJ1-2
ASSYSGQANYGYT
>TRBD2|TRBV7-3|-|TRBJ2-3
ASSWSGGSTDTQY
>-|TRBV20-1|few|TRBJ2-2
SARWLGLGELF
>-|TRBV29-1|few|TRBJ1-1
SVDTRRVGEEAF
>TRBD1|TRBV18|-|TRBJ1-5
ASSPGGQAFSDQPQH
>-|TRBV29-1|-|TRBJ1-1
SVGGHLRGRNTEAF
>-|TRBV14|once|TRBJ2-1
ASSQDPQAPPMEGEQF
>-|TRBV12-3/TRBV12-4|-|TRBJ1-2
ASSLGRLGYT
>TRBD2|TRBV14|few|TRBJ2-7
ASSHRTRHYEQY
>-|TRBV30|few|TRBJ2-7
AWSPGSYEQY
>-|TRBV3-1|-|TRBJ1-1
ASSHIRDGAEAF
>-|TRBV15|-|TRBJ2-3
ATSRSGTSTDTQY
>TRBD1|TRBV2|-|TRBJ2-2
ASPMGPDRDNTGELF
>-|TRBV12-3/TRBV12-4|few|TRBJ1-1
ASSLATSVEAF
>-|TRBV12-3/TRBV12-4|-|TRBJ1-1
ASSSRYPEAF
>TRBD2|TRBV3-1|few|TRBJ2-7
ASSPGTSGFYEQY
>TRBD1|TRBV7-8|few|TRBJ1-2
ASSFRQGGYYGYT
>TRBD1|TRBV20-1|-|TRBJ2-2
SARPPWGTGDTGELF
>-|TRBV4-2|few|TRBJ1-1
ASSQEGRVVAEAF
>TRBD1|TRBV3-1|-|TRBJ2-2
ASSQDRTGSPGELF
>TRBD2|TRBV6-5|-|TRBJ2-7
ASGTELAGYEQY
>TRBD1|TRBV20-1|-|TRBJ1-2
SASLGDRGGYGGYT
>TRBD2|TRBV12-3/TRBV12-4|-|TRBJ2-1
ASQRRGEYNEQF
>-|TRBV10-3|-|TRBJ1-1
AISVTEKNTEAF
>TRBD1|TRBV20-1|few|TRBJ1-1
SARAGQGNTEAF
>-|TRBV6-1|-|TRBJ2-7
ASIGRLYEEQY
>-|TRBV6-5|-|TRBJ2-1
ASSHHPLTGSYNEQF
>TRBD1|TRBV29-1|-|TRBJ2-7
SVDGTGGGYEQY
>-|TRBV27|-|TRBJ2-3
ASGYLSGESTDTQY
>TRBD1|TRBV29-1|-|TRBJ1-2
SVGQGVSGYT
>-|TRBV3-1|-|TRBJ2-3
ASSQDKGLAGDTQY
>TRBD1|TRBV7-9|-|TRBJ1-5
ASSSDRGYQPQH
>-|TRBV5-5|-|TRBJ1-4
ASSLVSRIATNEKLF
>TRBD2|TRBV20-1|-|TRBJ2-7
SARGLAGGEQY
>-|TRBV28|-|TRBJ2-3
ASSPPGENTKY
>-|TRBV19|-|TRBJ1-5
ASSIRNREHNQPQH
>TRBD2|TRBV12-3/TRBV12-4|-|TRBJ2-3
ASTRPGLDSYTQY
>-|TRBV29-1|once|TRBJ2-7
SASHFTGREPYEQY